This T cell receptor beta chain derives from a study of long-term antiretroviral therapy in people with HIV. Study-wide context: Initial samples were collected about a decade before the 2015 immediate-ART recommendation. General study findings and limits: Every time point showed a repertoire led by clones expanded before ART.

They ran version v3.0 of the immunoSEQ assay at survey level. Sequencing had a target that covered about 40,000-55,000 T-cell genomes per sample. Assay used: immunoSEQ multiplex PCR; TCRdb lists only in-frame clones, some missing. The table records about 28,000 clones, roughly 90% of them present only once. CDR3 length equals 14 residues. Germline CDR1 ENHRY, CDR2 SYGVKD. Germline trimming cut 4 bases from V and 7 bases from J; bases unmatched to any gene: 6. This clone was seen only a few times. The antigen is undetermined. Each donor had at least one pre-ART and at least two post-ART PBMC samples. This TCR was recovered from a woman younger than 30 with HIV. This chain links TRBV10-3 with TRBJ2-2; TRBD2 aligns across 7 bases. The starting material was unsorted PBMCs, obtained 1.8 years after starting antiretroviral therapy. CDR3 amino acids: CAISVTSSSGELFF. CDR3 sequence (DNA): TGTGCCATCAGTGTGACTAGCTCGAGCGGGGAGCTGTTTTTT.